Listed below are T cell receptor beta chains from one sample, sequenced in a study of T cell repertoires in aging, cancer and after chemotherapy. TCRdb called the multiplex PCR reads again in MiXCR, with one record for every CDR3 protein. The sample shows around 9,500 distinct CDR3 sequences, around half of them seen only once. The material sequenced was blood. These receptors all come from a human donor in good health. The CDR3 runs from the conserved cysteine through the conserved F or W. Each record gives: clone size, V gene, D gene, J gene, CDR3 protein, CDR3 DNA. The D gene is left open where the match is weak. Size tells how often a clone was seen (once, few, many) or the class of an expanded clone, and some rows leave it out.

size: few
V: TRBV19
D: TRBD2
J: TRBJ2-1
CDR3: CASSSRLAGSTSSYNEQFF
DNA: TGTGCCAGTAGCTCCAGACTAGCGGGGTCGACCAGTTCCTACAATGAGCAGTTCTTC

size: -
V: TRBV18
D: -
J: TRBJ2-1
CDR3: CASSPQDREQFF
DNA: TGTGCCAGCTCACCCCAAGATCGGGAGCAGTTCTTC

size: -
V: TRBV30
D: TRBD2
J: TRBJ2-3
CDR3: CAYTVNLGGVFGDTQYF
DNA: TGTGCCTACACCGTGAATCTGGGGGGGGTGTTCGGGGATACGCAGTATTTT

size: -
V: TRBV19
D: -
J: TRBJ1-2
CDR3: CASSISPGAHKTELYGYTF
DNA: TGTGCCAGTAGTATATCCCCGGGGGCGCATAAGACAGAGCTCTATGGCTACACCTTC

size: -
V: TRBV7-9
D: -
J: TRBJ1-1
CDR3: CASSLVMDTEAFF
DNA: TGTGCCAGCAGCTTAGTAATGGACACTGAAGCTTTCTTT

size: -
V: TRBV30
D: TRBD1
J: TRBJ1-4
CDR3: CAQSRGTGARKLFF
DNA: TGTGCCCAATCCCGCGGGACAGGGGCCCGAAAACTGTTTTTT

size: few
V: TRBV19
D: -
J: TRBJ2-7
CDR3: CASSITGAYEQYF
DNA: TGTGCCAGTAGTATAACGGGGGCATACGAGCAGTACTTC

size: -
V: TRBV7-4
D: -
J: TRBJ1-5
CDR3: CASSLGSSWSQPQHF
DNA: TGTGCCAGCAGCTTAGGGTCGTCTTGGTCTCAGCCCCAGCATTTT

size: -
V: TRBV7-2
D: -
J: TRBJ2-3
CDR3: CASSLAGGEYTQYF
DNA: TGTGCCAGCAGCTTGGCCGGGGGCGAGTATACGCAGTATTTT

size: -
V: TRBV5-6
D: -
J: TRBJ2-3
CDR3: CASKGASTDTQYF
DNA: TGTGCCAGCAAGGGAGCTAGCACAGATACGCAGTATTTT

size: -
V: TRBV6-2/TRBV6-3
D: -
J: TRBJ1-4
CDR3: CASSIRQEILFF
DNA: TGTGCCAGCAGCATTAGACAGGAGATCCTGTTTTTT

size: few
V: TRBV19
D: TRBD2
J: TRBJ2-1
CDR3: CASSISGSSYNEQFF
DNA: TGTGCCAGTAGTATTAGCGGGAGCTCCTACAATGAGCAGTTCTTC

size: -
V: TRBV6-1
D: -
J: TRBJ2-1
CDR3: CADGGGASNEQFF
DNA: TGTGCCGACGGAGGGGGCGCTTCGAATGAGCAGTTCTTC

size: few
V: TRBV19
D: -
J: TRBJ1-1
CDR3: CATQIGAEAFF
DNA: TGTGCCACCCAAATAGGGGCTGAAGCTTTCTTT

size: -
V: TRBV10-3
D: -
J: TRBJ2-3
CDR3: CAISDVGGTDTQYF
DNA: TGTGCCATCAGTGACGTGGGGGGCACAGATACGCAGTATTTT

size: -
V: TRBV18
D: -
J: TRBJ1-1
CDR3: CASSPRGRNTEAFF
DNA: TGTGCCAGCTCACCACGGGGGAGGAACACTGAAGCTTTCTTT

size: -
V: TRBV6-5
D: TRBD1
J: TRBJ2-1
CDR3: CASSYSPGQGIYNEQFF
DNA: TGTGCCAGCAGTTACTCACCGGGACAGGGGATCTACAATGAGCAGTTCTTC

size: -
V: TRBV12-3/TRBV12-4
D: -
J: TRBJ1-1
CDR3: CASSLGVNTEAFF
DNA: TGTGCCAGCAGTTTAGGAGTGAACACTGAAGCTTTCTTT

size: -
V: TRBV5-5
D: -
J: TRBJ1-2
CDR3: CASSRGTEFGYGYTF
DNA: TGTGCCAGCAGCCGCGGGACCGAGTTTGGCTATGGCTACACCTTC

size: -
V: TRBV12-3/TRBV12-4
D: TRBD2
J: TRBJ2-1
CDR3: CASRPLLAGVNNEQFF
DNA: TGTGCCAGCAGACCTCTACTAGCGGGGGTTAACAATGAGCAGTTCTTC

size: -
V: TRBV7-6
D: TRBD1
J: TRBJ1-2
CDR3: CASSRQGNYGYTF
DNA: TGTGCCAGCAGTCGACAGGGGAACTATGGCTACACCTTC

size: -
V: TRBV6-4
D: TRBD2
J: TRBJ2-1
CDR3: CASSEVAGPSYNEQFF
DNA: TGTGCCAGCAGTGAGGTAGCGGGGCCCTCCTACAATGAGCAGTTCTTC

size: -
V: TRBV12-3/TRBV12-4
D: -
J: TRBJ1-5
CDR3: CASSLEGGTQHF
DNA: TGTGCCAGCAGTTTAGAAGGGGGGACCCAGCATTTT

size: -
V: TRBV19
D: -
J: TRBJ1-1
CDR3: CASSMGPMNTEAFF
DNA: TGTGCCAGTAGTATGGGTCCAATGAACACTGAAGCTTTCTTT

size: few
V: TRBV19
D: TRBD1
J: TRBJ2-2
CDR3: CASSIAPTDRGGGELFF
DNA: TGTGCCAGTAGTATAGCCCCTACTGACAGGGGTGGCGGGGAGCTGTTTTTT